Following are 10 T cell receptor beta chains from one sample sequenced in a study of shared clonotypes between healthy human individuals. Profiling relied on immunoSEQ multiplex PCR, and the TCRdb table lists in-frame clones only, not all of them. The sample contains 700,000 or so clones, 55% to 75% of which appear only once. The sequenced material came from memory CD4+ T cells sorted from blood. The subset denotes: CD45RA-negative fraction. These receptors all stem from a woman in her twenties or thirties in good health.

J is TRBJ2-5 and V is TRBV28; TRBD1 might be the D (6 bases). The J call is in doubt because the DNA end fits TRBJ2-7 better. The CDR3 has 13 residues. Germline V gene lookup returns CDR1 MDHEN and CDR2 SYDVKM. CDR3 in DNA: TGTGCCAGCAGTAGCGGACAGTTCTACGAGCAGTACTTC. This codes for CASSSGQFYEQYF.

This clone has just a few counts. The chain uses TRBV27 and TRBJ2-2; D possibly corresponds to TRBD1 (6 bases). Germline V gene data show CDR1 as MNHEY and CDR2 as SMNVEV (reference sequence). The germline V and J ends were trimmed by 5 bases and 6 bases, with 19 bases remaining between them. The CDR3 has 16 amino acids. CDR3 in amino acids: CASSEGRGVPPGELFF. For the CDR3, the DNA is TGTGCCAGCAGTGAGGGCAGGGGAGTCCCTCCCGGGGAGCTGTTTTTT.

In this sample, this clone turned up a few times. This chain connects TRBV6-6 to TRBJ1-2, with TRBD1 identical over 8 bases. Germline V gene data show CDR1 as MNHNY and CDR2 as SVGAGI (reference sequence). V lost 3 bases to trimming and J lost 7 bases; unmatched junction nucleotides: 7. The CDR3 is 14 amino acids. The CDR3: CASSYGQGASGYTF. The CDR3 DNA is TGTGCCAGCAGTTATGGGCAGGGGGCAAGTGGCTACACCTTC.

The gene calls are TRBV7-3 and TRBJ1-4; D ambiguous. V lost 2 bases and J lost 0, with 10 bases in between. Germline values: CDR1 SGHTA, CDR2 FQGTGA. This CDR3 contains 16 residues. The CDR3 sequence is CASSLFTVATNEKLFF. CDR3 sequence (DNA): TGTGCCAGCAGCTTATTCACGGTCGCAACTAATGAAAAACTGTTTTTT.

The CDR3 coding sequence is TGTGCCACTAGACAGGGGGCTTTGGAGACCCAGTACTTC. It is translated as CATRQGALETQYF. The chain carries TRBV19 and TRBJ2-5; 10 positions agree with TRBD1. The CDR3 spans 13 residues. CDR1 is LNHDA, CDR2 SQIVND, per germline (reference sequence). V was pared by 10 bases and J by 5 bases, with 7 bases of the junction left unmatched.

J is TRBJ2-7 and V is TRBV21-1; the table's D call of TRBD1 was not tested on the DNA. TRBV21-1 constitutes a pseudogene. The CDR3 is 16 amino acids. In DNA, the CDR3 is TGTGCCAGCAGGGATCGGGGAAGGGACAGGGCCTACGAGCAGTACTTC. Amino acid sequence: CASRDRGRDRAYEQYF.

The V gene is TRBV10-3, the J gene TRBJ2-1; 9 bases align to TRBD2. V gave up 0 bases and J gave up 7 bases; unmatched junction bases: 10. Germline assignment: CDR1 ENHRY and CDR2 SYGVKD. The CDR3 spans 17 residues. The CDR3 bases are TGTGCCATCAGTGAGTCTGGGCCAGCGGGAGGCCGGAATGAGCAGTTCTTC. Amino acid sequence: CAISESGPAGGRNEQFF.

This clone was seen more than once but under ten times. The rearrangement uses TRBV28 and TRBJ2-1, with 11 nucleotides matching TRBD2. The germline CDR1 and CDR2 sequences are MDHEN and SYDVKM. The V gene end was trimmed by 6 bases and the J gene end by 7 bases; junction bases not matched to a gene: 8. The CDR3 is 15 residues long. The CDR3 nucleotides read TGTGCCAGCAGCACTACTAGCGGGAGAAGGAATGAGCAGTTCTTC. Its translation is CASSTTSGRRNEQFF. Full variable domain (rest looked up from reference TRBV28 and TRBJ2-1): DVKVTQSSRYLVKRTGEKVFLECVQDMDHENMFWYRQDPGLGLRLIYFSYDVKMKEKGDIPEGYSVSREKKERFSLILESASTNQTSMYLCASSTTSGRRNEQFFGPGTRLTVL.

This chain joins TRBV9 and TRBJ1-5; D gene ambiguous. Per the germline V gene, CDR1 is SGDLS and CDR2 is YYNGEE. V lost 1 base and J lost 0, with 11 bases in between. The CDR3 is 16 amino acids. CDR3 DNA sequence: TGTGCCAGCAGCGTAACCGGTTTCAATAGCAATCAGCCCCAGCATTTT. Amino acid sequence: CASSVTGFNSNQPQHF. The full variable domain, in which reference TRBV9 and TRBJ1-5 provide the parts outside the CDR3, is DSGVTQTPKHLITATGQRVTLRCSPRSGDLSVYWYQQSLDQGLQFLIQYYNGEERAKGNILERFSAQQFPDLHSELNLSSLELGDSALYFCASSVTGFNSNQPQHFGDGTRLSIL.

V is TRBV27 and J is TRBJ2-3; tentatively, D is TRBD2 (6 bases). The CDR3 totals 12 residues. Germline CDR1 reads MNHEY; CDR2 reads SMNVEV (reference sequence). Deletions cut 6 bases from V and 5 bases from J, with 9 bases between. This CDR3 is CASRDGGDTQYF. CDR3 bases: TGTGCCAGCAGAGACGGGGGAGATACGCAGTATTTT.